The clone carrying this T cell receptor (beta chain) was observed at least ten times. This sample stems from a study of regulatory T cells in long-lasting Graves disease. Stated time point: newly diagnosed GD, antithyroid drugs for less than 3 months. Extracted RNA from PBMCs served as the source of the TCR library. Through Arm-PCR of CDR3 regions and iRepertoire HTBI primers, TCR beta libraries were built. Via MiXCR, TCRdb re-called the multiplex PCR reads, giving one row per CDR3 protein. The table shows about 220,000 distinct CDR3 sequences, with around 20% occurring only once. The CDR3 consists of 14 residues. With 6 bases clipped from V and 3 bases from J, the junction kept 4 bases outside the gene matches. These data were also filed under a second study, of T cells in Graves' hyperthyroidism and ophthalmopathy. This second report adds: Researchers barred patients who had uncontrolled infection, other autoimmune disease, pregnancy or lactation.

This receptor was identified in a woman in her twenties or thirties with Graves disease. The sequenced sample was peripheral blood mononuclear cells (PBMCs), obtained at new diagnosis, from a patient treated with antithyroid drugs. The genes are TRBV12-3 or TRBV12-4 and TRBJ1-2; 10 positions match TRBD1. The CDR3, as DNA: TGTGCCAGCAGACGCGGGACAGGGGACTATGGCTACACCTTC. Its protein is CASRRGTGDYGYTF.